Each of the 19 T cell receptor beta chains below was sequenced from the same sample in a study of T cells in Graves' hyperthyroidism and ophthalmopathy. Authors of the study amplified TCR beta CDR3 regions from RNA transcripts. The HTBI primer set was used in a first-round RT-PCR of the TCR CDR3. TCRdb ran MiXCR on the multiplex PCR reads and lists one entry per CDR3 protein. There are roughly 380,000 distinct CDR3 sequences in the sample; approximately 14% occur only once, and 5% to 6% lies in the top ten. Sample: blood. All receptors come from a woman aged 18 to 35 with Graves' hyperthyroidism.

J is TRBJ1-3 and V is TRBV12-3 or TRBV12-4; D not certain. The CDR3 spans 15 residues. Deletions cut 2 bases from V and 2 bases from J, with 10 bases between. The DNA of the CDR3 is TGTGCCAGCAGTTTATTTGCCCAGCCTGGAAACACCATATATTTT. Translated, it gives CASSLFAQPGNTIYF.

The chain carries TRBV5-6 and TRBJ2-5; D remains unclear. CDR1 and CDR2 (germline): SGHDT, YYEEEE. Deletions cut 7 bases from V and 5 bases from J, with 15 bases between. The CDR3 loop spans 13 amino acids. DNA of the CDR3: TGTGCCAGCGGTCTAATCCTCGGGGAGACCCAGTACTTC. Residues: CASGLILGETQYF.

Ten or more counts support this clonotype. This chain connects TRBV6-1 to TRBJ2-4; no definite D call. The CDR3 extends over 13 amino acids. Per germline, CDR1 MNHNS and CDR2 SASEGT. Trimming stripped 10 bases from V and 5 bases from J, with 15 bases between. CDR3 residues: CATLIPTENIQYF. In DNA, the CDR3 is TGTGCCACCCTCATACCCACCGAAAACATTCAGTACTTC.

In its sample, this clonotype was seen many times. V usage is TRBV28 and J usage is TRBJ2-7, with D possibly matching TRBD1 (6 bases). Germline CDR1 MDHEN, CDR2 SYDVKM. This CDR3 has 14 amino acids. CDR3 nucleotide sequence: TGTGCTTCGGGCCATGGGGGCCCCCCGAGAGAGCAGTACTTC. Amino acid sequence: CASGHGGPPREQYF. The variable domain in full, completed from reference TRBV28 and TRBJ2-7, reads DVKVTQSSRYLVKRTGEKVFLECVQDMDHENMFWYRQDPGLGLRLIYFSYDVKMKEKGDIPEGYSVSREKKERFSLILESASTNQTSMYLCASGHGGPPREQYFGPGTRLTVT.

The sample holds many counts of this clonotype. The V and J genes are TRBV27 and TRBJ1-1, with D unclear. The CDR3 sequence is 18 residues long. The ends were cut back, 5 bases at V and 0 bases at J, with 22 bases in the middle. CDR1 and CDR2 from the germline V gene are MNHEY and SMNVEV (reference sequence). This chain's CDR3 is CASSPLISPNGMNTEAFF. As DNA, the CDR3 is TGTGCCAGCAGTCCGTTAATAAGCCCGAACGGGATGAACACTGAAGCTTTCTTT.

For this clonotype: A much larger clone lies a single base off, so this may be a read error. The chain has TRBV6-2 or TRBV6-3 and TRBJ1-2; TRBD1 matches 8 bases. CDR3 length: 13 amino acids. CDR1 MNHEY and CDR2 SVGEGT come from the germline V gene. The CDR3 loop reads CASREDREHGCTF. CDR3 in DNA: TGTGCCAGCAGGGAGGACAGGGAGCATGGCTGCACCTTC.

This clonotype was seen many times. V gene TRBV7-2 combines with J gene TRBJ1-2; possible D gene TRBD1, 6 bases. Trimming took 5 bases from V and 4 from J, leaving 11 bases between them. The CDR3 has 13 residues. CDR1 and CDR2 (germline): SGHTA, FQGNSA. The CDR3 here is CASSPGHVYGYTF. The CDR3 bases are TGTGCCAGCAGCCCGGGACATGTCTATGGCTACACCTTC.

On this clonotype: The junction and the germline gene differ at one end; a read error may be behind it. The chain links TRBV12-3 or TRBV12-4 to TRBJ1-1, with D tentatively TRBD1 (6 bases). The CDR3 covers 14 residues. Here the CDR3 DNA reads TGTGCCAGCGGTTTAGCGGGGGCGAACACTGAAGCTTTCTTT. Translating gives CASGLAGANTEAFF.

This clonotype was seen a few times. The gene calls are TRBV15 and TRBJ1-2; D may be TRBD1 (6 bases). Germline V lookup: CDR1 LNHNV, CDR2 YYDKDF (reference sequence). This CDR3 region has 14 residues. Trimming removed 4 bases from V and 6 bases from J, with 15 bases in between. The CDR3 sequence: CATSKSGDSDGYTF. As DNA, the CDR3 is TGTGCCACCAGCAAATCAGGGGATTCCGATGGCTACACCTTC.

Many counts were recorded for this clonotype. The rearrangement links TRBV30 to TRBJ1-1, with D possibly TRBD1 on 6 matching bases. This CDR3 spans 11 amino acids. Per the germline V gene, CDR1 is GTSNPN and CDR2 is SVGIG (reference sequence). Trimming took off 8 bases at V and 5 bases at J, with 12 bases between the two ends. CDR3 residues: CAGGGRTEAFF. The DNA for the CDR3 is TGTGCCGGAGGGGGACGAACTGAAGCTTTCTTT. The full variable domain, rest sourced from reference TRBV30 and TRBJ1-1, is SQTIHQWPATLVQPVGSPLSLECTVEGTSNPNLYWYRQAAGRGLQLLFYSVGIGQISSEVPQNLSASRPQDRQFILSSKKLLLSDSGFYLCAGGGRTEAFFGQGTRLTVV.

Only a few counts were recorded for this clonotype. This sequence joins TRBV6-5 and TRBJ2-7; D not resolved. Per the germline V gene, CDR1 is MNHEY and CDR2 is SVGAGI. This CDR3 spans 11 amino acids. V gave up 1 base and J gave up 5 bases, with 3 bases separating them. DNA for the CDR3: TGTGCCAGCAGTTACTTCCACGAGCAGTACTTC. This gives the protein CASSYFHEQYF.

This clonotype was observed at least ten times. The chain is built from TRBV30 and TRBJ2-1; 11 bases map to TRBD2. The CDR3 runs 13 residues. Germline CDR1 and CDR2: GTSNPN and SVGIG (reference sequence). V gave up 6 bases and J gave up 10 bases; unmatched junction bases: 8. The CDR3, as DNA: TGTGCCTGTGGGACTAGCGGTCCTAGGGAGCAGTTCTTC. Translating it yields CACGTSGPREQFF.

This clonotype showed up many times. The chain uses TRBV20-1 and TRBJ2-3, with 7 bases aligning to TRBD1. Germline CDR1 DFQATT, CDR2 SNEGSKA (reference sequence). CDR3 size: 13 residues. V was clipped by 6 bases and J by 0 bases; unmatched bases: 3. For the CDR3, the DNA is TGCAGTGCCCTGGGACAGAGCACAGATACGCAGTATTTT. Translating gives CSALGQSTDTQYF.

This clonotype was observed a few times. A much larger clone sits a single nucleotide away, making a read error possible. The CDR3 loop reads CASSFRYNEQFF. The CDR3, as DNA: TGTGCCAGCAGTTTCCGCTACAATGAGCAGTTCTTC. The V gene is TRBV6-1, the J gene TRBJ2-1; no firm D call. The CDR3 covers 12 residues. The germline V and J ends were trimmed by 5 bases and 3 bases, with 5 bases remaining between them. From germline, CDR1 is MNHNS and CDR2 SASEGT.

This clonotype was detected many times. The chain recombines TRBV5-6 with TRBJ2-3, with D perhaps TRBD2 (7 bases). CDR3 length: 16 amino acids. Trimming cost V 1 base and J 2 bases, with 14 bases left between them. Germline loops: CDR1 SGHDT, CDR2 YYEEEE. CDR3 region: CASSLWGGLSTDTQYF. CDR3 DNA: TGTGCCAGCAGCTTGTGGGGGGGGCTATCCACAGATACGCAGTATTTT.

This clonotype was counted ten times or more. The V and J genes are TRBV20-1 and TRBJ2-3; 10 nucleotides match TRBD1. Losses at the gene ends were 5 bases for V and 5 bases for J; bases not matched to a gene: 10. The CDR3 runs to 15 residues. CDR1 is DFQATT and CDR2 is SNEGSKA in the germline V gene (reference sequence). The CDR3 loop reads CSAQLRQGAKDTQYF. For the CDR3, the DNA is TGCAGTGCTCAATTGAGACAGGGGGCGAAAGATACGCAGTATTTT.

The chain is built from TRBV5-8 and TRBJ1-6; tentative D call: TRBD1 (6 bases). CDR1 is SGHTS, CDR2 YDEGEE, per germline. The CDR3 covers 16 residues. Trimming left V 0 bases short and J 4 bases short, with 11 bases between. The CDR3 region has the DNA TGTGCCAGCAGCTTGGGTAACCAGGGGTATAATTCACCCCTCCACTTT. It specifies CASSLGNQGYNSPLHF.

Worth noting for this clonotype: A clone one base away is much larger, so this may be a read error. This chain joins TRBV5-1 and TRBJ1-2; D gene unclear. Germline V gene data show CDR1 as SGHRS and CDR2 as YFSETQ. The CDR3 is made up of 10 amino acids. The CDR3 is CAGAGDGDTF. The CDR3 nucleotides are TGCGCCGGCGCAGGCGATGGCGACACCTTC.

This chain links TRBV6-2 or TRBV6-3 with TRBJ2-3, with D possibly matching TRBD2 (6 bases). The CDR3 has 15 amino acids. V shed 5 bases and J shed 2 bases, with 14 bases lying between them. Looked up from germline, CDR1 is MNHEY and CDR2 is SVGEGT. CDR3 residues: CASSPSVGPTDTQYF. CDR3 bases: TGTGCCAGCAGTCCTAGCGTGGGGCCCACAGATACGCAGTATTTT.